This T cell receptor (beta chain) was obtained from a study of T cells after somatic rescue of genetic block. V shed 0 bases and J shed 3 bases, with 12 bases lying between them. CDR3 length equals 15 residues. In germline, CDR1 is SGHKS, CDR2 YYEKEE (reference sequence). Sequenced by immunoSEQ multiplex PCR; TCRdb stores in-frame clones only, minus some. Here the sample spans about 52,000 clones, roughly 96% being singletons. The sequence was obtained from a child under two years old. The source material was peripheral blood mononuclear cells (PBMCs). The chain combines TRBV5-5 with TRBJ1-2; D possibly corresponds to TRBD1 (5 bases). CDR3 protein: CASSLEGRGDYGYTF. As DNA, the CDR3 is TGTGCCAGCAGCTTGGAGGGGCGGGGAGACTATGGCTACACCTTC.